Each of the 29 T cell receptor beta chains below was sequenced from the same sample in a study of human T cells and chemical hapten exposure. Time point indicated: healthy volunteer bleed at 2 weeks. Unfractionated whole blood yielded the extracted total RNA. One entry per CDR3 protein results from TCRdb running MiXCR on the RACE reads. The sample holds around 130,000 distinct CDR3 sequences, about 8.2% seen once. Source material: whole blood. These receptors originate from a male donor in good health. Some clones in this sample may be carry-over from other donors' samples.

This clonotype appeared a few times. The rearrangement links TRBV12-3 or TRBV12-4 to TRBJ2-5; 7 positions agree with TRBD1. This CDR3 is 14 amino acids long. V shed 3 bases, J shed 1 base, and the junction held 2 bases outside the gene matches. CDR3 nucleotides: TGTGCCAGCAGTTTCGGGACAGTCCAAGAGACCCAGTACTTC. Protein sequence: CASSFGTVQETQYF.

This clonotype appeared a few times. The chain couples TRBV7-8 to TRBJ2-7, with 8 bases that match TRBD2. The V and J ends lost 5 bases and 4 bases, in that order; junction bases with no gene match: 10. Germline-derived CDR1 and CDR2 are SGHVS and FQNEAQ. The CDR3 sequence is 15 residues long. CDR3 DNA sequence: TGTGCCAGCAGCCAAGGTAGCGGGGAGGGGTACGAGCAGTACTTC. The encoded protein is CASSQGSGEGYEQYF.

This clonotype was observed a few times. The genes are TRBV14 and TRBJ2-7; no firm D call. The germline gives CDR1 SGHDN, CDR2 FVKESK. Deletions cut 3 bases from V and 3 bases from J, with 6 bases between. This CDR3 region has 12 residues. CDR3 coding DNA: TGTGCCAGCAGCCATTCGTTCTACGAGCAGTACTTC. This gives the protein CASSHSFYEQYF.

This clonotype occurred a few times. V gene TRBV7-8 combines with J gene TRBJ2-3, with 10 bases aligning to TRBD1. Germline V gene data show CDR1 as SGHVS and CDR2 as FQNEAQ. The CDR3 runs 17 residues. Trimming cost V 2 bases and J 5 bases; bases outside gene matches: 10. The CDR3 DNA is TGTGCCAGCAGCTTATCTATGTTGCGGGACAGGGGAGATACGCAGTATTTT. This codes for CASSLSMLRDRGDTQYF.

This CDR3 reads CATRDSDSYEQYF. DNA of the CDR3: TGCGCCACCAGGGACAGCGACTCCTACGAGCAGTACTTC. The rearrangement links TRBV5-1 to TRBJ2-7; 7 bases are a match to TRBD1. CDR3 length equals 13 residues. The germline gives CDR1 SGHRS, CDR2 YFSETQ. V was clipped by 9 bases and J by 0 bases; unmatched bases: 6.

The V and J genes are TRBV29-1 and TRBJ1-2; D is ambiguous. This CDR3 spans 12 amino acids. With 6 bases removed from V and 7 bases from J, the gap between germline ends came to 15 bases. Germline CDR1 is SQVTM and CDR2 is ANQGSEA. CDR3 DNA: TGCAGCGTAATGGGAGATCAGTTTGGCTACACCTTC. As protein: CSVMGDQFGYTF.

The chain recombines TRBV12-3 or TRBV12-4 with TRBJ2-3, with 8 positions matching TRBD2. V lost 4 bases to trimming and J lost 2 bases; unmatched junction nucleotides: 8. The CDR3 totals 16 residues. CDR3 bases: TGTGCCAGCAGTTCGTCCTTAGCGGGGCCCACAGATACGCAGTATTTT. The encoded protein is CASSSSLAGPTDTQYF.

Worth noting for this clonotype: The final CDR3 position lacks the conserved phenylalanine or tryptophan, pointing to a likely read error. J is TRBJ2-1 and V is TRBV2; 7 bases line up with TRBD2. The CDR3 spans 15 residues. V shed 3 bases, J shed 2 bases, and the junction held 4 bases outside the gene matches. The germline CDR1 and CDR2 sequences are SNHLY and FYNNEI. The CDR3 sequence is CASSDVGGTYNEQFC. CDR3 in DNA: TGTGCCAGCAGTGATGTGGGAGGGACCTACAATGAGCAGTTCTGC.

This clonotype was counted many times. CDR3: CSAARAGLNQPQHF. Here the CDR3 DNA reads TGCAGTGCTGCTCGAGCGGGTCTCAATCAGCCCCAGCATTTT. The rearrangement links TRBV20-1 to TRBJ1-5; D gene uncertain. The germline V and J ends were trimmed by 5 bases and 3 bases, with 14 bases remaining between them. The CDR3 spans 14 residues. The germline V gene encodes CDR1 DFQATT and CDR2 SNEGSKA (reference sequence).

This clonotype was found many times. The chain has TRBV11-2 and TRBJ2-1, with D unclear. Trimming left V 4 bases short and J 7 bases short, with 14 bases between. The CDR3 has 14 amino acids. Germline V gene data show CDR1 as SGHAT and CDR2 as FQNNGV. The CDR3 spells CASSSGLSGNEQFF. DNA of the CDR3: TGTGCCAGCAGCTCCGGGCTTTCCGGGAATGAGCAGTTCTTC.

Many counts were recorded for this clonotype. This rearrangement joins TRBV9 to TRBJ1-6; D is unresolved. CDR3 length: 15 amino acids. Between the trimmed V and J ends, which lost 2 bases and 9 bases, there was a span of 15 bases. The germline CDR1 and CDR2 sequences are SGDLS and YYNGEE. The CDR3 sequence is CASSVGSLSGSPLHF. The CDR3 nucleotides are TGTGCCAGCAGCGTGGGGTCCCTGAGTGGTTCACCCCTCCACTTT.

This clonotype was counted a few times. The CDR3 sequence is CAISVSGQGESPLHF. CDR3 in DNA: TGTGCCATCAGTGTTTCGGGACAGGGGGAATCACCCCTCCACTTT. The J gene is TRBJ1-6, the V gene TRBV10-3; 11 bases match TRBD1. Germline V gives CDR1 ENHRY, CDR2 SYGVKD. V lost 4 bases and J lost 10; bases outside the gene matches: 6. This CDR3 has 15 residues.

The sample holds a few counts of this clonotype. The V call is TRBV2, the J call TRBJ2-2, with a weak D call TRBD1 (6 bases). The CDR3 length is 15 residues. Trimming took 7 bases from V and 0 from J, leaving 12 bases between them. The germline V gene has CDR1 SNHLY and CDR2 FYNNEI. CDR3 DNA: TGTGCCAGCAAGGCCCAGGGGCCGAACACCGGGGAGCTGTTTTTT. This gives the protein CASKAQGPNTGELFF.

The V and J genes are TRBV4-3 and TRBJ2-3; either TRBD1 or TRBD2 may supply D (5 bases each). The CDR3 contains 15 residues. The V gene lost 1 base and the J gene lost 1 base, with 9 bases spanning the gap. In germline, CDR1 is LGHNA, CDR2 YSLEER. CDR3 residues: CASSQGRGGTDTQYF. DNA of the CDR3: TGCGCCAGCAGCCAAGGAAGGGGAGGCACAGATACGCAGTATTTT.

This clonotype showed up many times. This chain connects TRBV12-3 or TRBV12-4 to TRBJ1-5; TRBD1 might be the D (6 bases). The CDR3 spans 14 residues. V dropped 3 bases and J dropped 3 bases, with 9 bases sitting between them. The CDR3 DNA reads TGTGCCAGCAGTTTGCCAGGGGCCAATCAGCCCCAGCATTTT. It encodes CASSLPGANQPQHF.

CDR3 residues: CASSLAPPGLAGTPFVGNEQFF. CDR3 sequence (DNA): TGTGCCAGCAGCTTAGCGCCTCCGGGACTAGCGGGAACACCGTTTGTTGGGAATGAGCAGTTCTTC. This chain connects TRBV7-9 to TRBJ2-1; TRBD2 matches 13 bases. This CDR3 has 22 amino acids. Germline-derived CDR1 and CDR2 are SEHNR and FQNEAQ (reference sequence). The J segment lost 7 bases and the V segment lost 0 bases, leaving 21 bases of the junction unmatched.

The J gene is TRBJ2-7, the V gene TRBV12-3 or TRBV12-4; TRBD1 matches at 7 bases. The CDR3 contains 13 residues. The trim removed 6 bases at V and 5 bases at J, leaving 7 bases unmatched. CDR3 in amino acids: CASSPTGIDEQYF. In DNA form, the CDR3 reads TGTGCCAGCAGCCCGACAGGGATCGACGAGCAGTACTTC.

Here the CDR3 DNA reads TGTGCCAGCAGTGACGTGGCAGCTAACTATGGCTACACCTTC. This sequence encodes CASSDVAANYGYTF. The chain combines TRBV6-1 with TRBJ1-2; D is uncertain. CDR1 is MNHNS and CDR2 is SASEGT in the germline V gene. The CDR3 is 14 residues long. V was cut by 3 bases and J by 0 bases, with 8 bases left in between.

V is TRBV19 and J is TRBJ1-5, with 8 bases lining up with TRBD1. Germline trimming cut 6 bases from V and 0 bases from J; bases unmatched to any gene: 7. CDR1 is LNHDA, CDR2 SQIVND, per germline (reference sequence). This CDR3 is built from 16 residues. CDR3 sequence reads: CASRTQTGVSNQPQHF. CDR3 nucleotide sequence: TGTGCCAGTAGGACCCAGACAGGGGTTAGCAATCAGCCCCAGCATTTT.

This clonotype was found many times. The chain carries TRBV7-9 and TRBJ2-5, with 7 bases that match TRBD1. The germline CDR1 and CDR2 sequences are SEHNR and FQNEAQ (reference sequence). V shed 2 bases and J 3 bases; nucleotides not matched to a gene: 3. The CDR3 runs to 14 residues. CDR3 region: CASSLFGTEETQYF. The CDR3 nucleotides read TGTGCCAGCAGCTTATTCGGGACAGAAGAGACCCAGTACTTC.

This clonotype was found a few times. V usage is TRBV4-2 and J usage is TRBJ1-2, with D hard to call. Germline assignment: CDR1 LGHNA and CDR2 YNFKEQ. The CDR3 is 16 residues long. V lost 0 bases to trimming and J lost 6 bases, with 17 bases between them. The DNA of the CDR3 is TGTGCCAGCAGCCAAGATTCCGGCGGCTTGGAGGATGGCTACACCTTC. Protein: CASSQDSGGLEDGYTF.

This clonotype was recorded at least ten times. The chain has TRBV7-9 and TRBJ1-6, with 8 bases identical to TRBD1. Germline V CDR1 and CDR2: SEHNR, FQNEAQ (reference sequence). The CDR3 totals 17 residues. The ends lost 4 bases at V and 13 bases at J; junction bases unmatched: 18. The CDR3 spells CASSSSKDREGIQPLHF. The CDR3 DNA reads TGTGCCAGCAGCTCGTCCAAGGACAGGGAGGGTATTCAGCCCCTCCACTTT.

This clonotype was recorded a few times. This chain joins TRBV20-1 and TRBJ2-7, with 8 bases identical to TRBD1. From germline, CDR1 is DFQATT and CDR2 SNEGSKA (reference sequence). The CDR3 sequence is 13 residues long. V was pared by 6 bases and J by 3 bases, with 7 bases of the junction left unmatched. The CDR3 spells CSAGQGPLYEQYF. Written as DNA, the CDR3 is TGCAGTGCCGGACAGGGCCCCCTCTACGAGCAGTACTTC.

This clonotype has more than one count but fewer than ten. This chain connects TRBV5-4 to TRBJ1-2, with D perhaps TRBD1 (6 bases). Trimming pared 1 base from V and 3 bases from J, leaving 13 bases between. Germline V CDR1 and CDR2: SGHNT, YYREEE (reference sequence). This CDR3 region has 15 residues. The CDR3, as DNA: TGTGCCAGCAGCTTGCCTCTTTCAGGGGACTATGGCTACACCTTC. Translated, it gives CASSLPLSGDYGYTF.

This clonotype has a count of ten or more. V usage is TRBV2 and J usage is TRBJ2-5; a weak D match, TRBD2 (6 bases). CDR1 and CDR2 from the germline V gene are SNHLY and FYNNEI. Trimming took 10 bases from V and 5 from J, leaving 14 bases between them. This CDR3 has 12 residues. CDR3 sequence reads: CATRRGAETQYF. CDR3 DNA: TGTGCCACCCGGAGGGGCGCCGAGACCCAGTACTTC.

For the CDR3, the DNA is TGTGCCAGCAGTTTATTGGCCAGCTCCTACGAGCAGTACTTC. Translated: CASSLLASSYEQYF. This chain links TRBV27 with TRBJ2-7; D ambiguous. Trimming removed 1 base from V and 0 bases from J, with 7 bases in between. The CDR3 contains 14 residues. Germline V gene data show CDR1 as MNHEY and CDR2 as SMNVEV (reference sequence).

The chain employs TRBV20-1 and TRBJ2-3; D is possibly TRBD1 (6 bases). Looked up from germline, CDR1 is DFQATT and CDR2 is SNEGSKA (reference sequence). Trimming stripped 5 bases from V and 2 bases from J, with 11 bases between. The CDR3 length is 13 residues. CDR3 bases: TGCAGTGCTCTAAGGACAGACACAGATACGCAGTATTTT. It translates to CSALRTDTDTQYF.

In DNA, the CDR3 is TGTGCCAGCAGCCACCCCCTGGTCCCCCGTGGCTACACCTTC. This sequence encodes CASSHPLVPRGYTF. The V and J genes are TRBV7-9 and TRBJ1-2; D gene uncertain. V lost 5 bases and J lost 7, with 17 bases in between. Germline CDR1 and CDR2: SEHNR and FQNEAQ (reference sequence). The CDR3 runs 14 residues.

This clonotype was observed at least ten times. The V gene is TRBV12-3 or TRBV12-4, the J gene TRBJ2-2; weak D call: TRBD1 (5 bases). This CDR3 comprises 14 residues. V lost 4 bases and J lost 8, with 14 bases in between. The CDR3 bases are TGTGCCAGCAGTTCCAACTATCAGGGAGGGGAGCTGTTTTTT. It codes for CASSSNYQGGELFF.